This is a list of T cell receptor beta chains from one sample in a study of shared clonotypes between healthy human individuals. Assay: immunoSEQ multiplex PCR; the TCRdb copy retains only in-frame clones and omits some. The sample lists about 1.5 million clones, roughly 97% occurring once. The material sequenced was naive CD4+ T cells sorted from blood. The receptors were sampled from a man aged 25-40 years in good health. Both conserved end residues are part of each CDR3. The D gene is left open where the match is weak. For some rows the clone size is stated as once, few or many, or as a class when expanded; others skip it.

CDR3aa: CASRTVNYNEQFF; CDR3nt: TGTGCCAGCAGAACGGTGAACTACAATGAGCAGTTCTTC; j_gene: TRBJ2-1; abundance: -; v_gene: TRBV27; d_gene: -
CDR3aa: CASDGGYSNQPQHF; CDR3nt: TGTGCCAGCGACGGGGGATATAGCAATCAGCCCCAGCATTTT; j_gene: TRBJ1-5; abundance: once; v_gene: TRBV5-5; d_gene: -
CDR3aa: CASTRTSGDSYEQYF; CDR3nt: TGTGCCAGCACTCGGACTAGCGGGGACTCCTACGAGCAGTACTTC; j_gene: TRBJ2-7; abundance: -; v_gene: TRBV28; d_gene: TRBD2
CDR3aa: CASSPTFRRPEQFF; CDR3nt: TGTGCCAGCTCGCCAACCTTCAGGCGGCCTGAGCAGTTCTTC; j_gene: TRBJ2-1; abundance: -; v_gene: TRBV7-2; d_gene: -
CDR3aa: CASSGGRTARDTQYF; CDR3nt: TGTGCCAGCAGCGGGGGAAGGACCGCAAGGGATACGCAGTATTTT; j_gene: TRBJ2-3; abundance: once; v_gene: TRBV5-4; d_gene: -
CDR3aa: CASSSRAQETQYF; CDR3nt: TGTGCCAGCAGCTCCCGAGCCCAAGAGACCCAGTACTTC; j_gene: TRBJ2-5; abundance: -; v_gene: TRBV7-2; d_gene: -
CDR3aa: CASRPGTSYNEQFF; CDR3nt: TGTGCCAGCAGGCCCGGGACTTCTTACAATGAGCAGTTCTTC; j_gene: TRBJ2-1; abundance: -; v_gene: TRBV21-1; d_gene: -
CDR3aa: CSVRQGAYEQYF; CDR3nt: TGCAGCGTCCGACAGGGTGCCTACGAGCAGTACTTC; j_gene: TRBJ2-7; abundance: -; v_gene: TRBV29-1; d_gene: TRBD1
CDR3aa: CASSQEGDPAWEQYF; CDR3nt: TGCGCCAGCAGCCAAGAGGGGGACCCGGCTTGGGAGCAGTACTTC; j_gene: TRBJ2-7; abundance: -; v_gene: TRBV4-1; d_gene: -
CDR3aa: CASSLGLAGGVGEQYF; CDR3nt: TGCGCCAGCAGCTTGGGACTAGCGGGAGGGGTTGGGGAGCAGTACTTC; j_gene: TRBJ2-7; abundance: -; v_gene: TRBV5-1; d_gene: TRBD2
CDR3aa: CASKMTGQSYEQYF; CDR3nt: TGTGCCAGCAAAATGACGGGACAGTCCTACGAGCAGTACTTC; j_gene: TRBJ2-7; abundance: -; v_gene: TRBV5-8; d_gene: TRBD1
CDR3aa: CATSRGSRDYGYTF; CDR3nt: TGTGCCACCTCCAGAGGGTCGAGAGACTATGGCTACACCTTC; j_gene: TRBJ1-2; abundance: -; v_gene: TRBV2; d_gene: -
CDR3aa: CASSATANTEAFF; CDR3nt: TGTGCCAGCAGCGCAACAGCGAACACTGAAGCTTTCTTT; j_gene: TRBJ1-1; abundance: -; v_gene: TRBV11-2; d_gene: -
CDR3aa: CASSSVAGSEQYF; CDR3nt: TGTGCCAGCAGCTCGGTCGCAGGGTCCGAGCAGTACTTC; j_gene: TRBJ2-7; abundance: -; v_gene: TRBV7-2; d_gene: -
CDR3aa: CASSELTGITEAFF; CDR3nt: TGTGCCAGCAGTGAATTAACAGGGATCACTGAAGCTTTCTTT; j_gene: TRBJ1-1; abundance: -; v_gene: TRBV6-1; d_gene: -
CDR3aa: CASSLEGGETQYF; CDR3nt: TGTGCCAGCAGCTTAGAGGGTGGGGAGACCCAGTACTTC; j_gene: TRBJ2-5; abundance: -; v_gene: TRBV7-9; d_gene: -
CDR3aa: CATKSTIPYEQYF; CDR3nt: TGTGCCACAAAGTCCACAATTCCCTACGAGCAGTACTTC; j_gene: TRBJ2-7; abundance: -; v_gene: TRBV28; d_gene: -
CDR3aa: CASGQPQHF; CDR3nt: TGTGCCAGCGGTCAGCCCCAGCATTTT; j_gene: TRBJ1-5; abundance: -; v_gene: TRBV27; d_gene: -
CDR3aa: CASSPITGLVFSEQFF; CDR3nt: TGTGCCAGCAGCCCAATCACGGGACTAGTGTTCTCTGAGCAGTTCTTC; j_gene: TRBJ2-1; abundance: -; v_gene: TRBV28; d_gene: TRBD2
CDR3aa: CSPNEQFF; CDR3nt: TGCAGTCCTAATGAGCAGTTCTTC; j_gene: TRBJ2-1; abundance: -; v_gene: TRBV20-1; d_gene: -
CDR3aa: CASRTLREYGYTF; CDR3nt: TGTGCCAGCAGGACTCTTAGGGAATATGGCTACACCTTC; j_gene: TRBJ1-2; abundance: -; v_gene: TRBV27; d_gene: -
CDR3aa: CASSFPGQGVYEQYF; CDR3nt: TGTGCCAGCAGTTTTCCGGGACAGGGAGTCTACGAGCAGTACTTC; j_gene: TRBJ2-7; abundance: -; v_gene: TRBV6-5; d_gene: TRBD1
CDR3aa: CASRPPAGYGIDTQYF; CDR3nt: TGTGCCAGCAGGCCGCCCGCAGGGTATGGGATAGATACGCAGTATTTT; j_gene: TRBJ2-3; abundance: -; v_gene: TRBV28; d_gene: -
CDR3aa: CASSAHTGTASSYEQYF; CDR3nt: TGTGCCAGCAGCGCACATACCGGGACGGCAAGCTCCTACGAGCAGTACTTC; j_gene: TRBJ2-7; abundance: -; v_gene: TRBV9; d_gene: -
CDR3aa: CASSSDRGVTEAFF; CDR3nt: TGCGCCAGCAGCAGTGACAGGGGGGTGACTGAAGCTTTCTTT; j_gene: TRBJ1-1; abundance: once; v_gene: TRBV5-1; d_gene: TRBD1
CDR3aa: CASSLVQGQETQYF; CDR3nt: TGTGCCAGCAGCTTAGTGCAGGGGCAAGAGACCCAGTACTTC; j_gene: TRBJ2-5; abundance: -; v_gene: TRBV11-2; d_gene: -
CDR3aa: CASSFLVAGVRNEQFF; CDR3nt: TGCGCCAGCAGCTTTCTGGTGGCAGGGGTACGGAATGAGCAGTTCTTC; j_gene: TRBJ2-1; abundance: -; v_gene: TRBV5-1; d_gene: -
CDR3aa: CAIRTGNTIYF; CDR3nt: TGTGCCATACGGACTGGAAACACCATATATTTT; j_gene: TRBJ1-3; abundance: once; v_gene: TRBV5-4; d_gene: -
CDR3aa: CASRVQGWTDTQYF; CDR3nt: TGTGCCAGCAGGGTACAGGGGTGGACAGATACGCAGTATTTT; j_gene: TRBJ2-3; abundance: -; v_gene: TRBV6-1; d_gene: TRBD1
CDR3aa: CASSIAGLYEQYF; CDR3nt: TGTGCCAGTAGTATAGCTGGCTTATACGAGCAGTACTTC; j_gene: TRBJ2-7; abundance: -; v_gene: TRBV19; d_gene: -
CDR3aa: CASKLRRELNEQFF; CDR3nt: TGTGCCAGCAAGTTGAGGCGGGAGCTCAATGAGCAGTTCTTC; j_gene: TRBJ2-1; abundance: -; v_gene: TRBV27; d_gene: TRBD2
CDR3aa: CASSPFRDSKNIQYF; CDR3nt: TGTGCCAGCTCACCATTCAGGGACAGCAAAAACATTCAGTACTTC; j_gene: TRBJ2-4; abundance: -; v_gene: TRBV18; d_gene: TRBD1
CDR3aa: CASSLALGYRGEETQYF; CDR3nt: TGCGCCAGCAGCTTGGCTTTAGGGTACAGGGGCGAAGAGACCCAGTACTTC; j_gene: TRBJ2-5; abundance: -; v_gene: TRBV5-1; d_gene: TRBD1
CDR3aa: CASSPRQENQPQHF; CDR3nt: TGTGCCAGCTCACCCCGACAGGAGAATCAGCCCCAGCATTTT; j_gene: TRBJ1-5; abundance: -; v_gene: TRBV18; d_gene: -
CDR3aa: CASSFFPGQYNEQFF; CDR3nt: TGTGCCAGCAGTTTCTTCCCGGGACAATACAATGAGCAGTTCTTC; j_gene: TRBJ2-1; abundance: -; v_gene: TRBV27; d_gene: -
CDR3aa: CASSLDALGPANQPQHF; CDR3nt: TGTGCCAGCAGCTTGGACGCTTTGGGACCGGCGAATCAGCCCCAGCATTTT; j_gene: TRBJ1-5; abundance: -; v_gene: TRBV5-5; d_gene: -
CDR3aa: CASSRVAGDWYEQYF; CDR3nt: TGTGCCAGCAGTCGTGTAGCCGGAGATTGGTACGAGCAGTACTTC; j_gene: TRBJ2-7; abundance: -; v_gene: TRBV6-5; d_gene: -
CDR3aa: CASREITGVGGYTF; CDR3nt: TGTGCCAGCAGGGAAATAACAGGGGTGGGAGGCTACACCTTC; j_gene: TRBJ1-2; abundance: -; v_gene: TRBV2; d_gene: TRBD1
CDR3aa: CAISEYTGGDGYTF; CDR3nt: TGTGCCATCAGTGAATACACAGGGGGCGATGGCTACACCTTC; j_gene: TRBJ1-2; abundance: once; v_gene: TRBV10-3; d_gene: TRBD1
CDR3aa: CASSLMVQRLINEQYF; CDR3nt: TGTGCCAGCAGCTTAATGGTCCAGCGGCTGATAAACGAGCAGTACTTC; j_gene: TRBJ2-7; abundance: -; v_gene: TRBV13; d_gene: -
CDR3aa: CASSSSKLAFSNTGELFF; CDR3nt: TGTGCCAGCAGCTCGAGCAAGCTAGCGTTTTCGAACACCGGGGAGCTGTTTTTT; j_gene: TRBJ2-2; abundance: -; v_gene: TRBV5-5; d_gene: -
CDR3aa: CASSLGQGPESSFF; CDR3nt: TGTGCCAGCAGCTTGGGACAGGGACCAGAAAGTAGTTTCTTT; j_gene: TRBJ1-1; abundance: -; v_gene: TRBV5-5; d_gene: TRBD1
CDR3aa: CASSIEGPNEQFF; CDR3nt: TGTGCCAGTAGTATAGAAGGCCCGAATGAGCAGTTCTTC; j_gene: TRBJ2-1; abundance: -; v_gene: TRBV19; d_gene: -
CDR3aa: CASSSGTGSTEAFF; CDR3nt: TGTGCCAGCAGCTCCGGGACAGGTTCCACTGAAGCTTTCTTT; j_gene: TRBJ1-1; abundance: -; v_gene: TRBV11-2; d_gene: TRBD1
CDR3aa: CASSIPGTLGREVAFF; CDR3nt: TGTGCCAGTAGTATACCCGGCACCTTGGGGAGGGAGGTAGCTTTCTTT; j_gene: TRBJ1-1; abundance: -; v_gene: TRBV19; d_gene: -
CDR3aa: CASSYQTGANEKLFF; CDR3nt: TGCGCCAGCAGCTATCAAACAGGGGCTAATGAAAAACTGTTTTTT; j_gene: TRBJ1-4; abundance: -; v_gene: TRBV5-1; d_gene: TRBD1